The 31 T cell receptor beta chains given below trace back to one sample, sequenced in a study of blood T cells in healthy people across ages. Alongside a J-beta primer mix, a sample-barcoded 5' primer served in a second PCR lasting about 7 to 11 cycles. A single record per CDR3 protein comes from TCRdb applying MiXCR to the 5' RACE reads. The data show about 500,000 distinct CDR3 sequences, about 24% seen once. These data also featured in a second study, about T cells of mothers and their children.

Sample: blood. The receptors originated from a boy aged 5-17 years in good health.

The chain couples TRBV4-2 to TRBJ2-1; 8 positions agree with TRBD2. V lost 1 base to trimming and J lost 7 bases; unmatched junction nucleotides: 21. Germline V gene lookup returns CDR1 LGHNA and CDR2 YNFKEQ. The CDR3 loop spans 20 amino acids. The CDR3 region is CASSQGENSGKWGGLNEQFF. CDR3 bases: TGTGCCAGCAGCCAAGGAGAAAATAGCGGGAAGTGGGGTGGATTGAATGAGCAGTTCTTC.

V is TRBV27 and J is TRBJ2-1; either TRBD1 or TRBD2 may fit D (7 bases each). Germline-derived CDR1 and CDR2 are MNHEY and SMNVEV (reference sequence). V lost 7 bases and J lost 7, with 35 bases in between. The CDR3 has 20 amino acids. The CDR3 loop is CASTNRQGLRGRAHGNEQFF. The CDR3 bases are TGTGCCAGCACAAATCGACAGGGCCTAAGGGGGAGGGCCCATGGGAATGAGCAGTTCTTC.

V gene TRBV19 combines with J gene TRBJ2-1, with TRBD2 as a possible D gene (6 bases). The J call is uncertain, as TRBJ2-7 better fits the DNA end. Looked up from germline, CDR1 is LNHDA and CDR2 is SQIVND (reference sequence). CDR3 length: 12 residues. The CDR3 DNA sequence: TGTGCCAGCGGGGACTGGACCTACGAGCAGTACTTC. Protein sequence: CASGDWTYEQYF.

The chain couples TRBV7-9 to TRBJ2-5, with D possibly matching TRBD2 (7 bases). The tail of the sequence fits TRBJ2-7 better, so the J call may be wrong. The CDR3 has 15 residues. CDR1 and CDR2 (germline): SEHNR, FQNEAQ (reference sequence). The CDR3 sequence is CASSLAQGRAYEQYF. CDR3 in DNA: TGTGCCAGCAGCTTAGCCCAGGGGAGGGCCTACGAGCAGTACTTC.

The chain recombines TRBV12-3 or TRBV12-4 with TRBJ2-5, with unresolved D. There are 13 residues in the CDR3. The V and J ends lost 6 bases and 1 base respectively, with 9 bases between them. CDR3 nucleotide sequence: TGTGCCAGCAGCCACACTACCCAAGAGACCCAGTACTTC. As protein: CASSHTTQETQYF.

The genes are TRBV9 and TRBJ2-5; TRBD1 or TRBD2 may be the D gene (5 bases each). V dropped 0 bases and J dropped 2 bases, with 17 bases sitting between them. Germline CDR1 and CDR2: SGDLS and YYNGEE. The CDR3 has 17 residues. The CDR3 coding sequence is TGTGCCAGCAGCGTAGGAGCGTTGGGGGACCAACAAGAGACCCAGTACTTC. Its translation: CASSVGALGDQQETQYF.

The chain uses TRBV24-1 and TRBJ2-5; D ambiguous. The ends were cut back, 4 bases at V and 0 bases at J, with 8 bases in the middle. The CDR3 runs to 14 residues. Germline CDR1 and CDR2: KGHDR and SFDVKD. The CDR3: CATSDPKYQETQYF. The CDR3 nucleotides are TGTGCCACCAGTGACCCTAAGTACCAAGAGACCCAGTACTTC.

This clonotype was detected a few times. The V and J genes are TRBV27 and TRBJ1-2; 7 nucleotides line up with TRBD1. Germline CDR1 MNHEY, CDR2 SMNVEV (reference sequence). V lost 6 bases and J lost 3; bases outside the gene matches: 4. The CDR3 runs to 13 residues. CDR3 DNA: TGTGCCAGCAGCCGGACAGGACACTATGGCTACACCTTC. Protein product: CASSRTGHYGYTF.

The chain has TRBV28 and TRBJ2-3, with 9 bases aligning to TRBD2. V shed 6 bases, J shed 3 bases, and the junction held 10 bases outside the gene matches. Germline CDR1 is MDHEN and CDR2 is SYDVKM. CDR3 length: 16 residues. The CDR3 is CASSGGGASWTDTQYF. The CDR3 DNA reads TGTGCCAGCAGCGGCGGGGGGGCGAGTTGGACAGATACGCAGTATTTT.

This clonotype appeared a few times. The chain couples TRBV12-3 or TRBV12-4 to TRBJ2-1; D unresolved. This CDR3 spans 11 amino acids. V gave up 2 bases and J gave up 9 bases, with 5 bases separating them. CDR3 sequence: CASSLSPEQFF. CDR3 DNA sequence: TGTGCCAGCAGTTTATCTCCTGAGCAGTTCTTC.

This chain links TRBV28 with TRBJ2-7; TRBD2 might be the D (6 bases). The CDR3 runs to 15 residues. Trimming removed 6 bases from V and 3 bases from J, with 18 bases in between. Germline V CDR1 and CDR2: MDHEN, SYDVKM. This CDR3 reads CASSTLWGGGYEQYF. The CDR3, as DNA: TGTGCCAGCAGCACCCTCTGGGGAGGAGGCTACGAGCAGTACTTC.

The V call is TRBV27, the J call TRBJ2-5; no firm D call. The CDR3 totals 14 residues. V lost 3 bases, J lost 11 bases, and 19 bases lay in between. Germline assignment: CDR1 MNHEY and CDR2 SMNVEV (reference sequence). The CDR3 is CASSLAAQPPEQYF. CDR3 nucleotides: TGTGCCAGCAGTTTGGCGGCCCAGCCCCCGGAGCAGTACTTC.

This clonotype has just a few counts. The germline gene is not matched at one end of the junction; a read error may be the cause. This chain uses TRBV14 with TRBJ2-5; TRBD1 aligns across 8 bases. The CDR3 runs to 13 residues. Germline CDR1 SGHDN, CDR2 FVKESK. CDR3 in amino acids: CASSQDLRDRPNF. CDR3 coding DNA: TGTGCCAGCAGCCAAGATCTCAGGGACAGGCCCAACTTC.

The sample holds a few counts of this clonotype. The chain has TRBV4-3 and TRBJ2-5; D might be TRBD1 (5 bases). The germline gives CDR1 LGHNA, CDR2 YSLEER. CDR3 size: 17 residues. Deletions cut 4 bases from V and 5 bases from J, with 23 bases between. CDR3 protein: CASSPVGDLVAGETQYF. DNA of the CDR3: TGCGCCAGCAGCCCAGTGGGTGATCTGGTCGCAGGGGAGACCCAGTACTTC.

This clonotype has a count of ten or more. The chain recombines TRBV4-3 with TRBJ1-5; D unresolved. V shed 0 bases and J shed 6 bases, with 6 bases lying between them. From germline, CDR1 is LGHNA and CDR2 YSLEER. This CDR3 spans 13 amino acids. As DNA, the CDR3 is TGCGCCAGCAGCCAAGATCTGGGTCAGCCCCAGCATTTT. It is translated as CASSQDLGQPQHF.

The rearrangement uses TRBV7-9 and TRBJ1-2; possible D gene TRBD1, 5 bases. Trimming took 5 bases from V and 4 from J, leaving 17 bases between them. This CDR3 is built from 15 residues. From germline, CDR1 is SEHNR and CDR2 FQNEAQ (reference sequence). The chain's CDR3 is CASSPLVTDSYGYTF. The CDR3 DNA is TGTGCCAGCAGCCCCCTCGTTACCGACAGCTATGGCTACACCTTC. The variable domain in full, completed from reference TRBV7-9 and TRBJ1-2, reads DTGVSQNPRHKITKRGQNVTFRCDPISEHNRLYWYRQTLGQGPEFLTYFQNEAQLEKSRLLSDRFSAERPKGSFSTLEIQRTEQGDSAMYLCASSPLVTDSYGYTFGSGTRLTVV.

This clonotype was counted a single time. The chain combines TRBV9 with TRBJ2-5, with D perhaps assigned TRBD1 or TRBD2 (5 bases each). The DNA end lines up better with TRBJ2-1; the J call may be wrong. The CDR3 contains 15 residues. The germline CDR1 and CDR2 sequences are SGDLS and YYNGEE. The CDR3 region is CASSPRGDIRNEQFF. In DNA, the CDR3 is TGTGCCAGCAGCCCACGAGGGGATATTAGGAATGAGCAGTTCTTC.

The V and J genes are TRBV28 and TRBJ2-7; possible D gene TRBD2, 6 bases. Germline V gene data show CDR1 as MDHEN and CDR2 as SYDVKM. The CDR3 contains 17 residues. V lost 2 bases to trimming and J lost 1 base, with 18 bases between them. Here the CDR3 DNA reads TGTGCCAGCAGTTTAGTGGGGGAGGTGCCTGAATCCTACGAGCAGTACTTC. This encodes CASSLVGEVPESYEQYF.

The chain is built from TRBV9 and TRBJ2-3; tentative D call: TRBD1 (5 bases). The CDR3 totals 15 residues. V shed 0 bases and J shed 3 bases, with 11 bases lying between them. Germline V gene lookup returns CDR1 SGDLS and CDR2 YYNGEE. CDR3 DNA sequence: TGTGCCAGCAGCGTAGGCAGGGTGGTAACAGATACGCAGTATTTT. This gives the protein CASSVGRVVTDTQYF.

The V call is TRBV9, the J call TRBJ2-3; D remains unclear. In germline, CDR1 is SGDLS, CDR2 YYNGEE. V was shortened by 4 bases and J by 6 bases, with 9 bases between the two germline ends. The CDR3 runs to 12 residues. The CDR3 nucleotides read TGTGCCAGCAGCACATCCTGGGATACGCAGTATTTT. Its protein is CASSTSWDTQYF.

The chain joins TRBV28 to TRBJ2-3, with D unclear. This CDR3 comprises 15 residues. Germline V gene lookup returns CDR1 MDHEN and CDR2 SYDVKM. V was clipped by 3 bases and J by 6 bases, with 16 bases between them. The CDR3 DNA reads TGTGCCAGCAGTTTCTCCTCGAGGCTCGGGGATACGCAGTATTTT. It is translated as CASSFSSRLGDTQYF.

This clonotype was seen a handful of times. This chain uses TRBV21-1 with TRBJ2-7; the table's D call of TRBD1 was not tested on the DNA. TRBV21-1 is annotated as a pseudogene. The CDR3 is 14 amino acids. The DNA for the CDR3 is TGTGCCAGCAGCAAACAGGGGGCGTATGACGAGCAGTACTTC. As protein: CASSKQGAYDEQYF.

This clonotype appeared once. V gene TRBV7-2 combines with J gene TRBJ2-5, with a weak D call TRBD2 (6 bases). Trimming stripped 4 bases from V and 3 bases from J, with 12 bases between. Germline V gene sequence: CDR1 SGHTA, CDR2 FQGNSA. This CDR3 has 14 residues. The CDR3, as DNA: TGTGCCAGCAGCTACCCATGGGAGGAAGAGACCCAGTACTTC. Its protein is CASSYPWEEETQYF.

In its sample, this clonotype was seen a few times. This chain uses TRBV27 with TRBJ2-5; TRBD2 matches at 14 bases. The end of the DNA fits TRBJ2-7 better, so the J call may be wrong. This CDR3 spans 23 amino acids. Germline CDR1 reads MNHEY; CDR2 reads SMNVEV (reference sequence). Here the CDR3 DNA reads TGTGCCAGCAGTCCAAGACTAGCGGGAGGGGGAAGCCGTCAGAATGAAGTTGGCTACGAGCAGTACTTC. Amino acid sequence: CASSPRLAGGGSRQNEVGYEQYF.

To note about this clonotype: The germline gene is not matched at one end of the junction; a read error may be the cause. The rearrangement uses TRBV20-1 and TRBJ2-3; D is uncertain. This CDR3 is built from 12 residues. The germline V gene encodes CDR1 DFQATT and CDR2 SNEGSKA (reference sequence). CDR3 in DNA: TGCAGTGCTACCCGTGAGACGGATACGCAGTGTTTT. Translation gives CSATRETDTQCF.

A few counts support this clonotype. The chain links TRBV2 to TRBJ2-2; D is undetermined. CDR1 and CDR2 (germline): SNHLY, FYNNEI. The CDR3 is made up of 16 amino acids. V was shortened by 3 bases and J by 7 bases, with 18 bases between the two germline ends. CDR3 in amino acids: CASSDGRSRLSGELFF. DNA for the CDR3: TGTGCCAGCAGTGATGGACGTAGCAGGTTAAGCGGGGAGCTGTTTTTT. Full variable domain (rest looked up from reference TRBV2 and TRBJ2-2): EPEVTQTPSHQVTQMGQEVILRCVPISNHLYFYWYRQILGQKVEFLVSFYNNEISEKSEIFDDQFSVERPDGSNFTLKIRSTKLEDSAMYFCASSDGRSRLSGELFFGEGSRLTVL.

In its sample, this clonotype was seen a few times. The chain uses TRBV10-3 and TRBJ1-1; 9 bases match TRBD1. Trimming took 6 bases from V and 4 from J; bases not matched to a gene: 3. The CDR3 loop spans 13 amino acids. Germline values: CDR1 ENHRY, CDR2 SYGVKD. CDR3 sequence (DNA): TGTGCCATCAGCGGGACAGGGAGCACTGAAGCTTTCTTT. Encoded protein: CAISGTGSTEAFF.

This chain links TRBV28 with TRBJ2-7, with 8 bases identical to TRBD2. The V gene end was trimmed by 7 bases and the J gene end by 7 bases; junction bases not matched to a gene: 3. Germline V gene data show CDR1 as MDHEN and CDR2 as SYDVKM. The CDR3 is 11 residues long. This CDR3 reads CASTAGEEQYF. DNA of the CDR3: TGTGCCAGCACAGCGGGGGAGGAGCAGTACTTC. Filled out from reference TRBV28 and TRBJ2-7, the complete variable domain reads DVKVTQSSRYLVKRTGEKVFLECVQDMDHENMFWYRQDPGLGLRLIYFSYDVKMKEKGDIPEGYSVSREKKERFSLILESASTNQTSMYLCASTAGEEQYFGPGTRLTVT.

The chain joins TRBV21-1 to TRBJ1-2; the table's D call, TRBD1, was not checked against the DNA. TRBV21-1 is a listed pseudogene. The CDR3 is made up of 16 amino acids. CDR3 amino acids: CASSNPQGRRYYGYTF. Here the CDR3 DNA reads TGTGCCAGCAGCAATCCTCAGGGGCGTAGATACTATGGCTACACCTTC.

In the case of this clonotype: Sequence at one end of the junction differs from germline and may be a read error. The chain links TRBV28 to TRBJ2-7, with 11 bases fitting TRBD2. From germline, CDR1 is MDHEN and CDR2 SYDVKM. CDR3 length: 15 amino acids. CDR3 loop: CASTSGRTVSCEQYF. Written as DNA, the CDR3 is TGTGCCAGCACTAGCGGGAGGACCGTATCCTGCGAGCAGTACTTC.

J is TRBJ2-7 and V is TRBV28; 9 bases agree with TRBD1. The V segment lost 10 bases and the J segment 3 bases; nucleotides outside the gene matches: 13. CDR3 length: 15 residues. Germline CDR1 is MDHEN and CDR2 is SYDVKM. CDR3 coding DNA: TGTGCCACCAAGGCCCGGACAGGGGTATACTACGAGCAGTACTTC. Protein: CATKARTGVYYEQYF.